This T cell receptor beta chain was found in a study of T-cell memory formation after mild COVID-19. The V and J ends lost 4 bases and 5 bases, in that order; junction bases with no gene match: 17. The CDR3 is 18 amino acids. In germline, CDR1 is MGHDK, CDR2 SYGVNS. This clonotype was observed a handful of times. Amplification by 5'RACE using constant-segment primers produced TCR alpha and TCR beta cDNA libraries that carried sample barcodes and UMIs. TCRdb independently ran MiXCR on the 5' RACE reads; one entry per CDR3 protein. Of 350,000 or so distinct CDR3 sequences in the sample, about 21% are singletons; the top ten hold about an eighth.

This receptor was obtained from an adult woman who had mild COVID-19 (a few samples of this study predate the infection). Cell type and time point are not known. Sequenced sample: PBMCs or a T cell subset sorted from them (not recorded which). The chain couples TRBV25-1 to TRBJ2-7; 10 nucleotides match TRBD2. The chain's CDR3 is CASSVSANLAGVIHEQYF. The CDR3 bases are TGTGCCAGCAGTGTCTCGGCGAATCTAGCGGGAGTCATCCACGAGCAGTACTTC.